A single sample is the source of the 18 T cell receptor beta chains below, sequenced in a study of T cells in Graves' hyperthyroidism and ophthalmopathy. Template material for amplifying TCR beta CDR3 regions consisted of RNA transcripts. HTBI primers were used for first-round RT-PCR of the TCR CDR3. Using its own MiXCR run on the multiplex PCR reads, TCRdb lists one record per CDR3 protein. Of under 350,000 distinct CDR3 sequences listed, 15% to 20% are singletons. The sequenced material came from blood. These receptors were collected from a woman in her forties or fifties with Graves' hyperthyroidism.

This clonotype turned up a few times. The J gene is TRBJ1-2, the V gene TRBV5-1, with 8 bases matching TRBD1. Trimming cost V 2 bases and J 11 bases; bases outside gene matches: 8. Per germline, CDR1 SGHRS and CDR2 YFSETQ. The length of the CDR3 is 13 residues. The CDR3 reads CASSFSDRGWYTF. The CDR3 DNA follows: TGCGCCAGCAGCTTTAGCGACAGGGGATGGTACACCTTC.

Written as DNA, the CDR3 is TGTGCCAGCAGCTATACCTGGACAGTCAACTATGGCTACACCTTC. This sequence encodes CASSYTWTVNYGYTF. The rearrangement joins TRBV12-3 or TRBV12-4 to TRBJ1-2, with D maybe TRBD1 (6 bases). This CDR3 comprises 15 residues. The V end was cut by 6 bases, the J end by 2 bases, with 16 bases between.

The chain recombines TRBV19 with TRBJ1-1; possible D gene TRBD1, 6 bases. The CDR3 runs 15 residues. Trimming cost V 3 bases and J 1 base, with 12 bases left between them. CDR1 is LNHDA, CDR2 SQIVND, per germline (reference sequence). The CDR3 here is CASSIPARGNTEAFF. Written as DNA, the CDR3 is TGTGCCAGTAGTATCCCGGCCAGGGGGAACACTGAAGCTTTCTTT.

This clonotype has ten or more counts. This chain joins TRBV20-1 and TRBJ2-3, with TRBD2 identical over 10 bases. V lost 5 bases to trimming and J lost 2 bases; unmatched junction nucleotides: 4. Germline CDR1 and CDR2: DFQATT and SNEGSKA (reference sequence). This CDR3 comprises 14 residues. The CDR3 DNA follows: TGCAGTGCTCATAGCGGGGGGCCCACAGATACGCAGTATTTT. This encodes CSAHSGGPTDTQYF.

As DNA, the CDR3 is TGCAGTGCTAGAGGGCAGAGCGGGAGGGTATCCTACAATGAGCAGTTCTTC. Translating it yields CSARGQSGRVSYNEQFF. This chain uses TRBV20-1 with TRBJ2-1, with TRBD2 matching 10 bases. The germline V gene encodes CDR1 DFQATT and CDR2 SNEGSKA (reference sequence). CDR3 length equals 17 residues. The trim removed 1 base at V and 1 base at J, leaving 7 bases unmatched.

In DNA, the CDR3 is TGCAGCGTGCGGGGGACTAGTGGAAAACTGTTTTTT. Its protein product is CSVRGTSGKLFF. The chain recombines TRBV29-1 with TRBJ1-4, with a tentative D call TRBD1 (5 bases). Germline assignment: CDR1 SQVTM and CDR2 ANQGSEA. The CDR3 consists of 12 residues. Trimming took 6 bases from V and 10 from J, leaving 15 bases between them.

This rearrangement joins TRBV29-1 to TRBJ1-1; possibly TRBD1 for D (6 bases). Trimming removed 7 bases at V and 7 bases at J, with 13 bases between. Per germline, CDR1 SQVTM and CDR2 ANQGSEA. CDR3 length: 11 residues. The CDR3 DNA sequence: TGCAGCGCTAACGTACAGGGTGAAGCTTTCTTT. Its protein product is CSANVQGEAFF.

The table lists this clonotype with a few counts. Written as DNA, the CDR3 is TGCAGCGCCAGGGGGAGGCAGGGCGGGTCCTACAATGAGCAGTTCTTC. It yields the protein CSARGRQGGSYNEQFF. The chain employs TRBV29-1 and TRBJ2-1; D may be TRBD1 (7 bases). The V end lost 7 bases, the J end lost 1 base, and 20 bases lay between the germline ends. CDR3 length equals 16 residues. Germline values: CDR1 SQVTM, CDR2 ANQGSEA.

This chain connects TRBV15 to TRBJ2-7; 11 nucleotides line up with TRBD2. This CDR3 is 21 amino acids long. V lost 2 bases, J lost 1 base, and 19 bases stayed unmatched. Germline V gene sequence: CDR1 LNHNV, CDR2 YYDKDF (reference sequence). CDR3 nucleotides: TGTGCCACCAGCAGAAGAGCTGGTTGGGGAGAGGTAGCGGGAGGGTCCTACGAGCAGTACTTC. This encodes CATSRRAGWGEVAGGSYEQYF.

The V gene is TRBV20-1, the J gene TRBJ1-5, with 12 bases that match TRBD1. V dropped 2 bases and J dropped 7; count of bases not matched to a gene: 12. The CDR3 has 17 amino acids. Germline CDR1 reads DFQATT; CDR2 reads SNEGSKA (reference sequence). CDR3 residues: CSARPGTGGAGKQPQHF. The CDR3 nucleotides are TGCAGTGCTAGACCCGGGACAGGGGGCGCGGGAAAACAGCCCCAGCATTTT.

The chain recombines TRBV2 with TRBJ1-1, with 8 bases matching TRBD1. Trimming took 6 bases from V and 4 from J; bases not matched to a gene: 7. Germline CDR1 is SNHLY and CDR2 is FYNNEI. The CDR3 extends over 14 amino acids. In DNA, the CDR3 is TGTGCCAGCAGCGCAGCACAGGGGGGCACTGAAGCTTTCTTT. Amino acids: CASSAAQGGTEAFF. Based on the CDR3 plus reference TRBV2 and TRBJ1-1, the full variable domain is EPEVTQTPSHQVTQMGQEVILRCVPISNHLYFYWYRQILGQKVEFLVSFYNNEISEKSEIFDDQFSVERPDGSNFTLKIRSTKLEDSAMYFCASSAAQGGTEAFFGQGTRLTVV.

This clonotype was seen only a few times. The rearrangement joins TRBV28 to TRBJ2-6, with 9 positions matching TRBD1. V was pared by 7 bases and J by 2 bases, with 9 bases of the junction left unmatched. Germline V CDR1 and CDR2: MDHEN, SYDVKM. This CDR3 has 17 residues. The CDR3 DNA reads as TGTGCCAGCAAAACCGGGACAGGGTTTACTGGGGCCAACGTCCTGACTTTC. It specifies CASKTGTGFTGANVLTF.

The rearrangement links TRBV2 to TRBJ2-7, with D possibly being TRBD2 (7 bases). CDR1 is SNHLY and CDR2 is FYNNEI in the germline V gene. V dropped 6 bases and J dropped 3 bases, with 18 bases sitting between them. The CDR3 runs 15 residues. The CDR3 sequence: CASRAGAGALYEQYV. Written as DNA, the CDR3 is TGTGCCAGCAGGGCCGGGGCGGGGGCCCTCTACGAGCAGTACGTC.

This clonotype was recorded many times. The V and J genes are TRBV27 and TRBJ2-1; 7 bases agree with TRBD1. The germline gives CDR1 MNHEY, CDR2 SMNVEV (reference sequence). This CDR3 has 15 residues. The junction had 6 bases not matched to a gene; V was cut back by 7 bases and J by 0 bases. CDR3 nucleotide sequence: TGTGCCAGCACCCCCCGGGACAGCTCCTACAATGAGCAGTTCTTC. This sequence encodes CASTPRDSSYNEQFF.

This clonotype was recorded a few times. The V call is TRBV14, the J call TRBJ2-7; a weak D match, TRBD2 (6 bases). The CDR3 length is 17 residues. In germline, CDR1 is SGHDN, CDR2 FVKESK. Trimming took 0 bases from V and 5 from J, leaving 20 bases between them. CDR3 sequence: CASSQEGSEGRFDEQYF. Written as DNA, the CDR3 is TGTGCCAGCAGCCAAGAAGGGTCGGAGGGGAGGTTTGACGAGCAGTACTTC.

This clonotype was seen at least ten times. The V and J genes are TRBV12-3 or TRBV12-4 and TRBJ2-5; D is possibly TRBD1 (5 bases). V was clipped by 3 bases and J by 5 bases, with 16 bases between them. CDR3 size: 15 residues. CDR3 nucleotides: TGTGCCAGCAGTTTGCCCTCGGACATGGCCGAGACCCAGTACTTC. Its protein product is CASSLPSDMAETQYF.

V is TRBV12-5 and J is TRBJ2-5; 10 bases are a match to TRBD2. The germline gives CDR1 LGHNT, CDR2 FRNRAP. The CDR3 is 14 amino acids. Trimming took 3 bases from V and 5 from J; bases not matched to a gene: 3. CDR3 nucleotide sequence: TGTGCTAGTGGTTTCATAGCGGGGGGCGAGACCCAGTACTTC. The encoded protein is CASGFIAGGETQYF. Full variable domain (outside the CDR3, taken from reference TRBV12-5 and TRBJ2-5): DARVTQTPRHKVTEMGQEVTMRCQPILGHNTVFWYRQTMMQGLELLAYFRNRAPLDDSGMPKDRFSAEMPDATLATLKIQPSEPRDSAVYFCASGFIAGGETQYFGPGTRLLVL.

This clonotype was seen at least ten times. The chain has TRBV5-1 and TRBJ1-3; D is uncertain. V was shortened by 0 bases and J by 4 bases, with 14 bases between the two germline ends. The CDR3 length is 16 residues. Germline CDR1 is SGHRS and CDR2 is YFSETQ. The CDR3 is CASSLEFVAAGNTIYF. The CDR3 DNA reads TGCGCCAGCAGCTTGGAGTTCGTCGCAGCGGGAAACACCATATATTTT.